These 7 T cell receptor beta chains originate from one sample sequenced in a study of response to subunit inactivated influenza vaccine. TCRdb called the RT-PCR reads again in MiXCR, with one record for every CDR3 protein. The sample gives about 700,000 distinct CDR3 sequences, approximately 15% of which show up once; approximately 7% is in the top ten. The input for sequencing was PBMCs from blood, taken roughly 2 weeks before vaccination. The receptors derive from a man aged 50 to 59 who received an inactivated influenza vaccine.

This chain uses TRBV5-6 with TRBJ2-2; D unclear. Germline V gene lookup returns CDR1 SGHDT and CDR2 YYEEEE. The CDR3 runs to 15 residues. The germline V and J ends were trimmed by 2 bases and 2 bases, with 10 bases remaining between them. The CDR3 protein is CASSFAGLNTGELFF. As DNA, the CDR3 is TGTGCCAGCAGCTTCGCAGGCTTAAACACCGGGGAGCTGTTTTTT.

The rearrangement links TRBV20-1 to TRBJ2-7, with 8 bases that match TRBD2. V lost 3 bases and J lost 6; bases outside the gene matches: 10. CDR1 and CDR2 (germline): DFQATT, SNEGSKA (reference sequence). The CDR3 spans 14 residues. This chain's CDR3 is CSASRGAGVTEQYF. The CDR3 nucleotides are TGCAGTGCTAGTCGGGGAGCGGGGGTTACCGAGCAGTACTTC.

This clonotype was found a few times. The V and J genes are TRBV5-1 and TRBJ1-1, with D possibly matching TRBD1 (6 bases). The CDR3 runs to 16 residues. Germline assignment: CDR1 SGHRS and CDR2 YFSETQ. Trimming pared 0 bases from V and 0 bases from J, leaving 12 bases between. The CDR3 sequence: CASSLGTGLLNTEAFF. The CDR3 DNA reads TGCGCCAGCAGCTTGGGTACAGGGCTCTTGAACACTGAAGCTTTCTTT.

The genes are TRBV27 and TRBJ2-2; 9 bases line up with TRBD2. Germline CDR1 reads MNHEY; CDR2 reads SMNVEV (reference sequence). Losses at the gene ends were 3 bases for V and 0 bases for J; bases not matched to a gene: 5. The CDR3 extends over 17 amino acids. CDR3 residues: CASSLQRLAANTGELFF. The CDR3 DNA is TGTGCCAGCAGTTTGCAAAGACTAGCGGCGAACACCGGGGAGCTGTTTTTT.

The rearrangement links TRBV7-9 to TRBJ2-2, with 7 positions matching TRBD1. Germline-derived CDR1 and CDR2 are SEHNR and FQNEAQ (reference sequence). The CDR3 loop spans 15 amino acids. V shed 5 bases, J shed 0 bases, and the junction held 3 bases outside the gene matches. The chain's CDR3 is CASSRGQPNTGELFF. The CDR3 DNA reads as TGTGCCAGCAGCAGGGGACAGCCGAACACCGGGGAGCTGTTTTTT.

The V call is TRBV6-2 or TRBV6-3, the J call TRBJ2-2; 9 bases fit TRBD2. The ends lost 0 bases at V and 6 bases at J; junction bases unmatched: 11. Looked up from germline, CDR1 is MNHEY and CDR2 is SVGEGT. The CDR3 is 18 residues long. DNA for the CDR3: TGTGCCAGCAGTTACTCTATGGTCGGGACTAGCTTTTCCGGGGAGCTGTTTTTT. Translation gives CASSYSMVGTSFSGELFF.

The chain recombines TRBV6-2 or TRBV6-3 with TRBJ2-4, with TRBD1 identical over 7 bases. The CDR3 sequence is 18 residues long. Trimming at V came to 0 bases and at J to 3 bases, leaving 11 bases not matched to a gene. CDR1 and CDR2 from the germline V gene are MNHEY and SVGEGT. CDR3 nucleotide sequence: TGTGCCAGCAGTTACTCAACGACAGGGTACTTTGTCAAAAACATTCAGTACTTC. This encodes CASSYSTTGYFVKNIQYF.